This T cell receptor beta chain came from a study of technical replicates of blood from several donors. The data were produced by immunoSEQ multiplex PCR, yet TCRdb's version contains in-frame clones alone and is incomplete. The sample lists roughly 97,000 clones; about 96% were seen once. CDR1 SGHTA and CDR2 FQGNSA come from the germline V gene. Trimming removed 5 bases at V and 5 bases at J, with 8 bases between. The CDR3 has 12 amino acids. Sequenced material: T cells isolated from PBMCs. The chain couples TRBV7-2 to TRBJ2-3; maybe TRBD2 (5 bases). The receptor comes from a human donor in good health. In DNA form, the CDR3 reads TGTGCCAGCAGCCAAGCGGTAGATACGCAGTATTTT. Translated, it gives CASSQAVDTQYF.